The source of this T cell receptor beta chain is a study of beta chain features in type 1 diabetes. The CDR3 consists of 15 residues. Between the trimmed V and J ends, which lost 1 base and 3 bases, there was a span of 13 bases. The V gene's germline CDR1 is KGHSH and CDR2 LQKENI. Expressed TCRB transcripts were sequenced after all isolated RNA was converted to cDNA. Each sample of naive, central memory or regulatory T cells had, on average, approximately 3.5 million reads. The assay was immunoSEQ multiplex PCR, and TCRdb's table has in-frame clones only and misses some. The sample records 500,000 to 700,000 clones, around a sixth being singletons. This clone was picked up a small number of times. Antigen specificity is unknown. Whole-study findings and limits: HLA influence on TCRB rearrangement stayed unresolved here. Patients showed naive, central memory and Treg TCRB repertoires that appeared more similar than those of healthy donors.

The receptor was isolated from a man aged 18 to 35 in good health. The rearrangement links TRBV18 to TRBJ2-7; D ambiguous. The sample was naive CD4+ T cells from blood. The CDR3 spells CASSPLTSGIYEQYF. The CDR3 coding sequence is TGTGCCAGCTCACCACTCACTTCGGGTATCTACGAGCAGTACTTC. Filled out from reference TRBV18 and TRBJ2-7, the complete variable domain reads NAGVMQNPRHLVRRRGQEARLRCSPMKGHSHVYWYRQLPEEGLKFMVYLQKENIIDESGMPKERFSAEFPKEGPSILRIQQVVRGDSAAYFCASSPLTSGIYEQYFGPGTRLTVT.